What follows are 24 T cell receptor beta chains derived from one specimen sequenced in a study of T cell clones after liver transplantation (dated by TCRdb to the late 2010s). Libraries were prepared through the immunoSEQ multiplex PCR assay. TCRdb retrieved this table from immuneACCESS and kept in-frame rearrangements only. Not all clones are present; in checked studies, unresolved V genes account for under half, and no reason is known for the remainder. The sample table holds fewer than 85,000 clones, of which over 70% were seen once. Approximately 0.73% of the sample is in the top ten clones. This material consisted of CD4+ T cells from blood, taken 12 months after liver transplant. The receptors derive from a human patient who received a liver transplant. After a transplant, some T cells may be the graft donor's own cells.

The gene calls are TRBV19 and TRBJ1-2; no clear D gene. V was cut by 6 bases and J by 6 bases, with 14 bases left in between. CDR3 length: 13 amino acids. Germline lookup yields CDR1 LNHDA and CDR2 SQIVND (reference sequence). The CDR3 nucleotides read TGTGCCAGTAGGGCCTCGGGGATTGATGGCTACACCTTC. The encoded protein is CASRASGIDGYTF. The entire variable domain, with the rest obtained from reference TRBV19 and TRBJ1-2, is as follows: DGGITQSPKYLFRKEGQNVTLSCEQNLNHDAMYWYRQDPGQGLRLIYYSQIVNDFQKGDIAEGYSVSREKKESFPLTVTSAQKNPTAFYLCASRASGIDGYTFGSGTRLTVV.

The gene calls are TRBV7-8 and TRBJ2-3, with no clear D. Trimming pared 1 base from V and 7 bases from J, leaving 6 bases between. Germline CDR1 and CDR2: SGHVS and FQNEAQ. This CDR3 contains 12 residues. DNA for the CDR3: TGTGCCAGCAGCTTAGTCGTAAATACGCAGTATTTT. Translated, it gives CASSLVVNTQYF.

The chain is built from TRBV28 and TRBJ1-2; D remains unclear. The CDR3 extends over 13 amino acids. V lost 2 bases, J lost 4 bases, and 8 bases lay in between. Germline V gene sequence: CDR1 MDHEN, CDR2 SYDVKM. The CDR3 loop is CASSLAESYGYTF. The CDR3 DNA follows: TGTGCCAGCAGTTTAGCCGAATCCTATGGCTACACCTTC.

The rearrangement joins TRBV5-1 to TRBJ2-3; 9 bases are a match to TRBD2. The CDR3 consists of 16 residues. Per the germline V gene, CDR1 is SGHRS and CDR2 is YFSETQ. J lost 2 bases, V lost 2 bases, and 6 bases had no gene match. The CDR3 bases are TGCGCCAGCAGCTTAGGCGGGAGGGTATCCACAGATACGCAGTATTTT. This sequence encodes CASSLGGRVSTDTQYF.

This chain's CDR3 is CASSLARAYGYTF. The CDR3 coding sequence is TGTGCCAGCAGCTTAGCCAGGGCCTATGGCTACACCTTC. The V and J genes are TRBV7-9 and TRBJ1-2; D may be TRBD1 (5 bases). This CDR3 has 13 residues. The V gene's germline CDR1 is SEHNR and CDR2 FQNEAQ (reference sequence). The V gene lost 0 bases and the J gene lost 4 bases, with 6 bases spanning the gap.

This sequence joins TRBV7-2 and TRBJ2-1, with D unresolved. The germline gives CDR1 SGHTA, CDR2 FQGNSA. V shed 1 base and J shed 4 bases, with 11 bases lying between them. The CDR3 loop spans 15 amino acids. The CDR3 here is CASSLGSPQYNEQFF. Here the CDR3 DNA reads TGTGCCAGCAGCTTAGGGTCTCCGCAGTACAATGAGCAGTTCTTC.

The chain uses TRBV29-1 and TRBJ2-7; tentative D call: TRBD2 (7 bases). The germline V gene has CDR1 SQVTM and CDR2 ANQGSEA. The CDR3 is made up of 14 amino acids. Trimming left V 4 bases short and J 2 bases short, with 15 bases between. The CDR3, as DNA: TGCAGCGTTGGAGGGGGGGTGCCTCCCTACGAGCAGTACTTC. This translates into CSVGGGVPPYEQYF.

J is TRBJ1-2 and V is TRBV7-3, with 7 nucleotides matching TRBD1. From germline, CDR1 is SGHTA and CDR2 FQGTGA. V dropped 3 bases and J dropped 7; count of bases not matched to a gene: 11. This CDR3 comprises 15 residues. The CDR3, as DNA: TGTGCCAGCAGCTTCTTGGCAGGGGGTGAAGGTGGCTACACCTTC. It is translated as CASSFLAGGEGGYTF.

J is TRBJ2-5 and V is TRBV25-1; the D gene is possibly TRBD1 (6 bases). V was pared by 3 bases and J by 2 bases, with 19 bases between. The CDR3 spans 17 residues. Per the germline V gene, CDR1 is MGHDK and CDR2 is SYGVNS. CDR3 bases: TGTGCCAGCAGTGACCCCGGGCCAGGGACACCTCAAGAGACCCAGTACTTC. Translated, it gives CASSDPGPGTPQETQYF.

This sequence joins TRBV4-3 and TRBJ2-5; 12 bases line up with TRBD2. Unmatched junction bases numbered 10, after V lost 1 base and J lost 4 bases. The V gene's germline CDR1 is LGHNA and CDR2 YSLEER. The CDR3 runs to 18 residues. This chain's CDR3 is CASSQAFLAGGPRETQYF. The CDR3 DNA follows: TGCGCCAGCAGCCAAGCATTCCTAGCGGGAGGGCCGAGAGAGACCCAGTACTTC.

The chain employs TRBV2 and TRBJ1-5; D possibly corresponds to TRBD1 (6 bases). CDR3 length: 16 amino acids. V lost 4 bases to trimming and J lost 0 bases, with 13 bases between them. Germline CDR1 reads SNHLY; CDR2 reads FYNNEI. The CDR3 protein is CASSAGTSPSNQPQHF. The CDR3 DNA is TGTGCCAGCAGTGCAGGGACATCCCCTAGCAATCAGCCCCAGCATTTT. Filled out from reference TRBV2 and TRBJ1-5, the complete variable domain reads EPEVTQTPSHQVTQMGQEVILRCVPISNHLYFYWYRQILGQKVEFLVSFYNNEISEKSEIFDDQFSVERPDGSNFTLKIRSTKLEDSAMYFCASSAGTSPSNQPQHFGDGTRLSIL.

The V gene is TRBV5-4, the J gene TRBJ2-1; possibly TRBD1 or TRBD2 for D (5 bases each). Trimming stripped 4 bases from V and 0 bases from J, with 14 bases between. The germline gives CDR1 SGHNT, CDR2 YYREEE (reference sequence). This CDR3 contains 16 residues. CDR3 in DNA: TGTGCCAGCAGCCGCAACCGGGACCTCTCCTACAATGAGCAGTTCTTC. Translation gives CASSRNRDLSYNEQFF.

CDR3 sequence (DNA): TGTGCCAGCAGCGTTTCCCTCGCAGGGTCGGGAAATGAAAAACTGTTTTTT. As protein: CASSVSLAGSGNEKLFF. The gene calls are TRBV9 and TRBJ1-4; D might be TRBD1 (5 bases). The CDR3 loop spans 17 amino acids. Germline assignment: CDR1 SGDLS and CDR2 YYNGEE. Trimming removed 2 bases from V and 5 bases from J, with 19 bases in between.

V is TRBV10-1 and J is TRBJ2-5, with D perhaps matching TRBD1 (7 bases). Trimming shortened V by 4 bases and J by 3 bases, and 18 bases separated the two germline ends. CDR3 length: 16 residues. Looked up from germline, CDR1 is WNHNN and CDR2 is SYGVQD (reference sequence). This chain's CDR3 is CASSGLDRDLKETQYF. CDR3 DNA: TGCGCCAGCAGTGGGCTTGACAGGGACTTAAAAGAGACCCAGTACTTC.

The V and J genes are TRBV28 and TRBJ2-7; 10 bases are a match to TRBD1. The CDR3 runs 18 residues. Germline values: CDR1 MDHEN, CDR2 SYDVKM. Unmatched junction bases numbered 17, after V lost 6 bases and J lost 3 bases. In DNA, the CDR3 is TGTGCCAGCAGGCAAATATTTCGCTGGGACAGGGGAATCTACGAGCAGTACTTC. Protein: CASRQIFRWDRGIYEQYF.

The chain joins TRBV7-8 to TRBJ1-1; no reliable D call. The CDR3 length is 13 residues. Per germline, CDR1 SGHVS and CDR2 FQNEAQ. The V gene lost 2 bases and the J gene lost 6 bases, with 10 bases spanning the gap. CDR3 sequence (DNA): TGTGCCAGCAGCTTACAGGAGGGATCTGAAGCTTTCTTT. Its translation: CASSLQEGSEAFF.

This clone was seen a handful of times. V gene TRBV5-1 combines with J gene TRBJ2-5; D is unclear. V lost 0 bases, J lost 1 base, and 10 bases lay in between. Germline V gene sequence: CDR1 SGHRS, CDR2 YFSETQ. The CDR3 is 15 residues long. For the CDR3, the DNA is TGCGCCAGCAGCTTGGAACCAGTGTCCCAAGAGACCCAGTACTTC. Encoded protein: CASSLEPVSQETQYF.

Here the CDR3 DNA reads TGCGCCAGCAGCCAAGATAGGGGAACCCAGCCCCAGCATTTT. This sequence encodes CASSQDRGTQPQHF. The rearrangement uses TRBV4-1 and TRBJ1-5; possible D gene TRBD1, 5 bases. Germline CDR1 is MGHRA and CDR2 is YSYEKL. Deletions cut 0 bases from V and 7 bases from J, with 10 bases between. This CDR3 has 14 amino acids.

This clone was detected only once. The chain uses TRBV28 and TRBJ2-7; 8 bases line up with TRBD2. Germline lookup yields CDR1 MDHEN and CDR2 SYDVKM. The CDR3 has 15 amino acids. The V and J ends lost 6 bases and 0 bases, in that order; junction bases with no gene match: 7. The CDR3 protein is CASSNPGLDSYEQYF. The CDR3 nucleotides read TGTGCCAGCAGCAATCCGGGACTAGACTCCTACGAGCAGTACTTC.

The chain carries TRBV21-1 and TRBJ2-7; the DNA was not compared with TRBD1, the D call given in the table. TRBV21-1 is termed a pseudogene. The CDR3 is made up of 20 amino acids. This CDR3 reads CASSKTFPGDRPLLSYEQYF. For the CDR3, the DNA is TGTGCCAGCAGCAAAACGTTCCCTGGAGACAGGCCCCTACTCTCCTACGAGCAGTACTTC.

The chain combines TRBV15 with TRBJ1-1; no clear D. The CDR3 runs 13 residues. Germline CDR1 is LNHNV and CDR2 is YYDKDF (reference sequence). V lost 4 bases and J lost 1, with 7 bases in between. The CDR3 DNA sequence: TGTGCCACCAGCAAAATGGGGAACACTGAAGCTTTCTTT. This encodes CATSKMGNTEAFF.

The chain couples TRBV28 to TRBJ2-7; 14 nucleotides align to TRBD2. CDR1 and CDR2 (germline): MDHEN, SYDVKM. This CDR3 is 16 amino acids long. V dropped 2 bases and J dropped 3; count of bases not matched to a gene: 3. CDR3 bases: TGTGCCAGCAGTTTACCCGGGACTAGCGGGAGCTACGAGCAGTACTTC. Translating it yields CASSLPGTSGSYEQYF. Looking up the rest from reference TRBV28 and TRBJ2-7 gives the full variable domain: DVKVTQSSRYLVKRTGEKVFLECVQDMDHENMFWYRQDPGLGLRLIYFSYDVKMKEKGDIPEGYSVSREKKERFSLILESASTNQTSMYLCASSLPGTSGSYEQYFGPGTRLTVT.

The V gene is TRBV5-1, the J gene TRBJ2-5, with 10 nucleotides matching TRBD2. The J segment lost 4 bases and the V segment lost 1 base, leaving 4 bases of the junction unmatched. Germline CDR1 reads SGHRS; CDR2 reads YFSETQ. The CDR3 runs 15 residues. The CDR3 DNA sequence: TGCGCCAGCAGCTTGTCTCCTAGCGGGAGAGAGACCCAGTACTTC. It specifies CASSLSPSGRETQYF.

The chain uses TRBV6-5 and TRBJ2-1; a possible D gene is TRBD1 (7 bases). The germline V gene encodes CDR1 MNHEY and CDR2 SVGAGI. With 5 bases removed from V and 12 bases from J, the gap between germline ends came to 20 bases. The CDR3 is 14 residues long. The CDR3 DNA follows: TGTGCCAGCAGTCAGACTAGGGACAGACAAGGGCAGTTCTTC. Its protein is CASSQTRDRQGQFF.